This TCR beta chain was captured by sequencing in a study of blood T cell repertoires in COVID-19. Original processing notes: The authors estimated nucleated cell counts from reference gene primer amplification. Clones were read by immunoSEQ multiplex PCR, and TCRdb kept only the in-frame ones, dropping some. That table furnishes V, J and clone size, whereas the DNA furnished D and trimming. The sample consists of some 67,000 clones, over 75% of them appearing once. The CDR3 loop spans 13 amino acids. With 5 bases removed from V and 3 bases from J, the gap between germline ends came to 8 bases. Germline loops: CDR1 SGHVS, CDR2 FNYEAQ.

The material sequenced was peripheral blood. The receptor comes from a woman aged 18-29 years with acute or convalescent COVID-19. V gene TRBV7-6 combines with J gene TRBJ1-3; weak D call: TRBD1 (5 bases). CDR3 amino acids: CASSTRVGNTIYF. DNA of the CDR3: TGTGCCAGCAGCACCAGGGTTGGAAACACCATATATTTT. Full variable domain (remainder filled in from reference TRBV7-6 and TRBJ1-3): GAGVSQSPRYKVTKRGQDVALRCDPISGHVSLYWYRQALGQGPEFLTYFNYEAQQDKSGLPNDRFSAERPEGSISTLTIQRTEQRDSAMYRCASSTRVGNTIYFGEGSWLTVV.